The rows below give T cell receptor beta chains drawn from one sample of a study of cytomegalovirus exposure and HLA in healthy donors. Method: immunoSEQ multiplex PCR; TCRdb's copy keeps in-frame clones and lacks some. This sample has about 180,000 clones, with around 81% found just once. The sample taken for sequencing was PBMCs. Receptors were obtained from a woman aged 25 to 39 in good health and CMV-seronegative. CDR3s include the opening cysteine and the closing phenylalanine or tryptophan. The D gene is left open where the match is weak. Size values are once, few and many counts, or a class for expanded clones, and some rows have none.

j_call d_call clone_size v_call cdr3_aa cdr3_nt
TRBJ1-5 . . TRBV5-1 CASSLLGASNQPQHF TGCGCCAGCAGCTTGTTGGGGGCCAGCAATCAGCCCCAGCATTTT
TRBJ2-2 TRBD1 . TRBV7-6 CASSPGTGNTGELFF TGTGCCAGCAGCCCCGGGACAGGCAACACCGGGGAGCTGTTTTTT
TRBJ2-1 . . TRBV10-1 CASSESKGVVYNEQFF TGCGCCAGCAGTGAGTCAAAGGGAGTCGTCTACAATGAGCAGTTCTTC
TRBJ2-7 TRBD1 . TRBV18 CASSSSGQGKHEQYF TGTGCCAGCTCATCCTCGGGACAGGGTAAACACGAGCAGTACTTC
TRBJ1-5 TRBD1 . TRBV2 CASRQGVRQPQHF TGTGCCAGCAGGCAGGGGGTTCGTCAGCCCCAGCATTTT
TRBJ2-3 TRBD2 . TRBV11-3 CASSWSGSGTDTQYF TGTGCCAGCAGCTGGAGCGGGAGCGGAACAGATACGCAGTATTTT
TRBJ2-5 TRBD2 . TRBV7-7 CASSRGLVETQYF TGTGCCAGCAGCCGAGGACTAGTAGAGACCCAGTACTTC
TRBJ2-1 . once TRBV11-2 CASSLEGSSYNEQFF TGTGCCAGCAGCTTAGAGGGCAGCTCCTACAATGAGCAGTTCTTC
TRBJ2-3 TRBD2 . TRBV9 CASSVPGGAPDTQYF TGTGCCAGCAGCGTCCCCGGGGGGGCCCCCGATACGCAGTATTTT
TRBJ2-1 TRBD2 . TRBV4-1 CASSQDVSPSGGSYNEQFF TGCGCCAGCAGCCAAGATGTCTCCCCTAGCGGAGGCTCCTACAATGAGCAGTTCTTC
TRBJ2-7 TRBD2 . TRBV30 CAWSVSGAYEQYF TGTGCCTGGAGTGTAAGCGGGGCTTACGAGCAGTACTTC
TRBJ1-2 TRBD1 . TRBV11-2 CASSVGQGEYGYTF TGTGCCAGCAGCGTCGGACAGGGGGAATATGGCTACACCTTC
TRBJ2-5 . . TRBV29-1 CSVDGGAYQETQYF TGCAGCGTTGATGGGGGCGCGTACCAAGAGACCCAGTACTTC
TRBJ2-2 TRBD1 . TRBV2 CASRPDRAGELFF TGTGCCAGCAGGCCGGACAGGGCCGGGGAGCTGTTTTTT
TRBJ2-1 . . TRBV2 CASRLESSYNEQFF TGTGCCAGCCGACTGGAGAGCTCCTACAATGAGCAGTTCTTC
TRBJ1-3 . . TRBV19 CASTTANSGNTIYF TGTGCCAGTACGACAGCGAACTCTGGAAACACCATATATTTT
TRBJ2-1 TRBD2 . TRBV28 CASSLLRLAGDSPYNEQFF TGTGCCAGCAGTTTATTACGCCTAGCGGGAGATTCCCCCTACAATGAGCAGTTCTTC
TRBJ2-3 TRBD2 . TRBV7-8 CASSPSGTTDTQYF TGTGCCAGCAGCCCTAGCGGGACCACAGATACGCAGTATTTT
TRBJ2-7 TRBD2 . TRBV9 CASSPRWTSFDEQYF TGTGCCAGCAGCCCCCGGTGGACTAGCTTTGACGAGCAGTACTTC
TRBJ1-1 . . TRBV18 CASSPRDKNTEAFF TGTGCCAGCTCACCAAGGGACAAGAACACTGAAGCTTTCTTT
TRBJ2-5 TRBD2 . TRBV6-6 CASSGTSQETQYF TGTGCCAGCAGTGGGACTAGCCAAGAGACCCAGTACTTC
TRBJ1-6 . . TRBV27 CASSSQNSPLHF TGTGCCAGCAGTTCCCAGAATTCACCCCTCCACTTT
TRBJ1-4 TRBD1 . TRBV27 CASSLTRGRGEKLFF TGTGCCAGCAGTTTAACCAGGGGGCGGGGTGAAAAACTGTTTTTT
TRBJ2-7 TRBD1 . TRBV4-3 CASSPGSGQDSYEQYF TGCGCCAGCAGCCCGGGCTCAGGACAGGATTCCTACGAGCAGTACTTC
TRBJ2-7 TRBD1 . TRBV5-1 CASSIPGQVYEQYF TGCGCCAGCAGCATACCGGGACAGGTTTACGAGCAGTACTTC
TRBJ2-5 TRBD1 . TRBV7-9 CSSSLSSDRGVSQYF TGTTCCAGCAGCTTATCCTCGGACAGGGGCGTGAGCCAGTACTTC
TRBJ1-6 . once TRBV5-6 CASSSGPVTLHF TGTGCCAGCAGCTCAGGTCCAGTTACCCTCCACTTT
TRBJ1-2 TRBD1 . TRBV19 CASSIGTGDGYTF TGTGCCAGTAGTATAGGGACAGGGGATGGCTACACCTTC
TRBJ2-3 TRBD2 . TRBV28 CASRGGLAGFISTDTQYF TGTGCCAGCAGGGGCGGACTAGCGGGGTTTATTAGCACAGATACGCAGTATTTT
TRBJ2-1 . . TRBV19 CASSSLGARFNEQFF TGTGCCAGTAGTTCCTTGGGGGCAAGATTCAATGAGCAGTTCTTC
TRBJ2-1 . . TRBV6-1 CASSARGLIYNEQFF TGTGCCAGCAGTGCGCGGGGGCTTATCTACAATGAGCAGTTCTTC
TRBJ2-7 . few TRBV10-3 CAISERTGESGEQYF TGTGCCATCAGTGAGAGGACAGGTGAAAGCGGGGAGCAGTACTTC
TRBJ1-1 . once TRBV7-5 CARSLDRVTEAFF TGTGCCAGAAGCTTAGACAGGGTCACTGAAGCTTTCTTT
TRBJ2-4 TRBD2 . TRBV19 CASSKMGGVKNIQYF TGTGCCAGTAGTAAAATGGGGGGGGTCAAAAACATTCAGTACTTC
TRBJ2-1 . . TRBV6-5 CASSYGGIKNEQFF TGTGCCAGCAGTTACGGCGGGATTAAAAATGAGCAGTTCTTC
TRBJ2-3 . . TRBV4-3 CASSQTGYGADTQYF TGCGCCAGCAGCCAGACAGGCTATGGTGCGGATACGCAGTATTTT
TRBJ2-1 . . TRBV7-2 CASRLARPNEQFF TGTGCCAGCAGGTTGGCCAGGCCCAATGAGCAGTTCTTC
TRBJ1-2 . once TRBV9 CASSVAEESWNYGYTF TGTGCCAGCAGCGTAGCCGAAGAAAGCTGGAACTATGGCTACACCTTC
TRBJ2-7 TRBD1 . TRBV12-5 CASGFPTPPGDRVYEQYF TGTGCTAGTGGTTTTCCAACCCCTCCCGGTGACAGGGTCTACGAGCAGTACTTC
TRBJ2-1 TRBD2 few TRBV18 CASSLAGAYNEQFF TGTGCCAGCTCACTAGCGGGAGCCTACAATGAGCAGTTCTTC
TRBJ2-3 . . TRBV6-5 CASSYIPGRDTDTQYF TGTGCCAGCAGTTATATACCTGGCAGGGATACAGATACGCAGTATTTT
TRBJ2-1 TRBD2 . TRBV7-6 CASSRGVPGLAGERSYNEQFF TGTGCCAGCAGCCGCGGGGTACCGGGACTAGCGGGAGAAAGGTCCTACAATGAGCAGTTCTTC
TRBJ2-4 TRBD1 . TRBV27 CASSQTGTGLLTQYF TGTGCCAGCAGTCAGACCGGGACAGGGTTGTTAACTCAGTACTTC
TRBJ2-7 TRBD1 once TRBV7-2 CASSVGQGPYEQYF TGTGCCAGCAGCGTAGGACAGGGTCCCTACGAGCAGTACTTC
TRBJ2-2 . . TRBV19 CASSLVGFGELFF TGTGCCAGTAGCCTAGTGGGTTTCGGGGAGCTGTTTTTT